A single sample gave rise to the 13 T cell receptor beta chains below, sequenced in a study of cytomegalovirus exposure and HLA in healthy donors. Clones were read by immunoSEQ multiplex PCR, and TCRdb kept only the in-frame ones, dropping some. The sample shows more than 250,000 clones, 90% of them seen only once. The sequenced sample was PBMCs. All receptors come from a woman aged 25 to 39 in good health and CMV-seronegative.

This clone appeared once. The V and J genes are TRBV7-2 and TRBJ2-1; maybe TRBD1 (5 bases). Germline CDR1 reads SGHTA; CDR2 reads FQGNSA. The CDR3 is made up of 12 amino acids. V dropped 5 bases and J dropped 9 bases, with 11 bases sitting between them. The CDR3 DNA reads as TGTGCCAGCAGCAGTCGTAGGGGTGAGCAGTTCTTC. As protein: CASSSRRGEQFF.

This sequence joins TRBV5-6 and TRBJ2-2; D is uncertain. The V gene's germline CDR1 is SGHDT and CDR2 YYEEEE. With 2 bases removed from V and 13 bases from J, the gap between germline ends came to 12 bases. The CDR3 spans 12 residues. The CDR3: CASSLPQQTLFF. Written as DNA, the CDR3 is TGTGCCAGCAGCTTACCTCAACAGACGCTGTTTTTT.

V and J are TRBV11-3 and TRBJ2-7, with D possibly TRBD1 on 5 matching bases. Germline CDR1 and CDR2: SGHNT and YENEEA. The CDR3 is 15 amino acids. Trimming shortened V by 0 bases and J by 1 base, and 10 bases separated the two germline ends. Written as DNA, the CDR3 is TGTGCCAGCAGCTTAGAAGGGGCTGGGTCCTACGAGCAGTACTTC. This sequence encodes CASSLEGAGSYEQYF.

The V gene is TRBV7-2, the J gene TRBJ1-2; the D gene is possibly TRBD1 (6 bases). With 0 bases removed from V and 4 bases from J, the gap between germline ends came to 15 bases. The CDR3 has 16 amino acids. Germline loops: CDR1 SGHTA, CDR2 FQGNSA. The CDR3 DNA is TGTGCCAGCAGCTTAGCGTCGAGGGGGGCGATCTATGGCTACACCTTC. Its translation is CASSLASRGAIYGYTF.

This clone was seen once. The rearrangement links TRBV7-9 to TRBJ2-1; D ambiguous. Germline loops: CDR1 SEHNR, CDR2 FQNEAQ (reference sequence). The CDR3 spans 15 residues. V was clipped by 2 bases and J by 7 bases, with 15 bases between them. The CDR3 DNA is TGTGCCAGCAGCTTAACCGTCGGGCCCGAGAATGAGCAGTTCTTC. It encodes CASSLTVGPENEQFF.

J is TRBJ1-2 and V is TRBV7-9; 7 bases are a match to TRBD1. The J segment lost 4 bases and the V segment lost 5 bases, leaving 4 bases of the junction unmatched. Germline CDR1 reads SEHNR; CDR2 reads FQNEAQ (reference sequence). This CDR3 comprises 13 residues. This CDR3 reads CASSRQGGYGYTF. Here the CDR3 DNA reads TGTGCCAGCAGCCGACAGGGAGGCTATGGCTACACCTTC.

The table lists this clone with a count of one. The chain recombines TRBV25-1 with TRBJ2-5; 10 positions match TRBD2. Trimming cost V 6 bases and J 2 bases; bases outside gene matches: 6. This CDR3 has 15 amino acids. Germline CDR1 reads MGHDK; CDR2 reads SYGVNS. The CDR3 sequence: CASSPPGLAQETQYF. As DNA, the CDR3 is TGTGCCAGCAGCCCTCCGGGACTAGCGCAAGAGACCCAGTACTTC.

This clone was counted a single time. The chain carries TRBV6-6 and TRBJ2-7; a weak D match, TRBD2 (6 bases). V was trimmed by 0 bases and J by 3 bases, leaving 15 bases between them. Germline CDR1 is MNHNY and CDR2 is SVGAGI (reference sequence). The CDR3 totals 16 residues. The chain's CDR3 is CASSYSARPGDYEQYF. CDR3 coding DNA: TGTGCCAGCAGTTACTCGGCGAGGCCGGGAGACTACGAGCAGTACTTC.

DNA of the CDR3: TGTGCCAGTAGTATAAGAGTGGGACAGGGGGCATCTGGGGCCAACGTCCTGACTTTC. Protein product: CASSIRVGQGASGANVLTF. This chain joins TRBV19 and TRBJ2-6, with TRBD1 identical over 12 bases. The germline V gene has CDR1 LNHDA and CDR2 SQIVND (reference sequence). CDR3 length: 19 amino acids. V was clipped by 2 bases and J by 1 base; unmatched bases: 6.

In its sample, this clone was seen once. CDR3 sequence: CSVEEEVGRNTGELFF. The CDR3 nucleotides read TGCAGCGTTGAAGAAGAGGTCGGCAGGAACACCGGGGAGCTGTTTTTT. The chain links TRBV29-1 to TRBJ2-2; D unclear. Germline CDR1 and CDR2: SQVTM and ANQGSEA. The CDR3 is made up of 16 amino acids. The germline V and J ends were trimmed by 0 bases and 1 base, with 12 bases remaining between them.

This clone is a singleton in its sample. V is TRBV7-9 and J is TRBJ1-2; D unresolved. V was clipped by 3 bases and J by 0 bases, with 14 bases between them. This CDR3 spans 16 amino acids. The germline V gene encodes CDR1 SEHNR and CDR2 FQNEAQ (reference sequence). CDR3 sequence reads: CASSFNPGNTNYGYTF. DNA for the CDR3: TGTGCCAGCAGCTTTAACCCGGGGAACACTAACTATGGCTACACCTTC.

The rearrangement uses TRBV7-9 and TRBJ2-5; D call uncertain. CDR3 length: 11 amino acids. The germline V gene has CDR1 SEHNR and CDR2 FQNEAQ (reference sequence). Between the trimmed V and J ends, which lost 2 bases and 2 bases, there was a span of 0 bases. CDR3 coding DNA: TGTGCCAGCAGCTTACAAGAGACCCAGTACTTC. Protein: CASSLQETQYF.

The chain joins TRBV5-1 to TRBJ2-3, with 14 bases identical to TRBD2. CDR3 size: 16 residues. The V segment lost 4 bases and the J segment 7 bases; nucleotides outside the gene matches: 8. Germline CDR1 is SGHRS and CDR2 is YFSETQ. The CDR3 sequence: CASSPGGTSGSNTQYF. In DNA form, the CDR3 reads TGCGCCAGCAGCCCCGGAGGGACTAGCGGGAGCAATACGCAGTATTTT.